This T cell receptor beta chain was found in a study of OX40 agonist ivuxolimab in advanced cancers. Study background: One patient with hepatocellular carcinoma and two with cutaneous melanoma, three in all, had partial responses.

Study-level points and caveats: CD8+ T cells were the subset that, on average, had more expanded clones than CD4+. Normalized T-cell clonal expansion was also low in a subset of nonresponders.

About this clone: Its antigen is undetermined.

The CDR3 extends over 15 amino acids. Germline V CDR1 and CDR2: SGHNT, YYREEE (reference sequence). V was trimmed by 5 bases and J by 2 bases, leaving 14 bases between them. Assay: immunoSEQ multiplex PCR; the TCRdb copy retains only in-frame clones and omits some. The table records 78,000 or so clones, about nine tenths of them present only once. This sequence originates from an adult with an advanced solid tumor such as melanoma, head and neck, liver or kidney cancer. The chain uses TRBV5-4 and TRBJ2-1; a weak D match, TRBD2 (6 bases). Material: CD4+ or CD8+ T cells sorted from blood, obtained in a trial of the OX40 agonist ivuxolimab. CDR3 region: CASSPQRVAYNEQFF. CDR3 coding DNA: TGTGCCAGCAGTCCCCAGCGGGTGGCCTACAATGAGCAGTTCTTC.